The present T cell receptor (beta chain) was sequenced within a study of blood T cell repertoires in COVID-19. Turning to the study itself: The origin of the acute and convalescent COVID-19 samples was the United States, Italy and Spain. T cells, B-cell-depleted T cells, or PBMCs provided the cDNA or gDNA that served as material.

In the authors' methods: Estimation of nucleated cell counts was performed using reference gene primer amplification. Profiled with immunoSEQ multiplex PCR; TCRdb holds only in-frame clones, not every one. V and J calls and clone size are as listed in that table; D and trimming were resolved from the DNA. The sample lists just over 35,000 clones; more than 70% were seen once. Germline V lookup: CDR1 SGHDN, CDR2 FVKESK. This CDR3 has 16 residues. V gave up 4 bases and J gave up 6 bases; unmatched junction bases: 8. J is TRBJ1-4 and V is TRBV14; 10 bases map to TRBD1. The source of this sequence is a human donor in a cohort sampled during active COVID-19. Sequenced: peripheral blood. As DNA, the CDR3 is TGTGCCAGCAGCCCCCTGCGGACAGGGGGAGATGAAAAACTGTTTTTT. The encoded protein is CASSPLRTGGDEKLFF.